These 13 T cell receptor beta chains came from one sample sequenced in a study of OX40 agonist ivuxolimab in advanced cancers. TCRdb keeps only in-frame clones here, not all; method: immunoSEQ multiplex PCR. The sample gives approximately 82,000 clones, around 83% of which show up once; roughly 2.5% is in the top ten. This material consisted of CD4+ or CD8+ T cells sorted from blood, taken in a trial of the OX40 agonist ivuxolimab. Receptor source: an adult with an advanced solid tumor such as melanoma, head and neck, liver or kidney cancer.

This chain joins TRBV9 and TRBJ1-1; D unresolved. The CDR3 sequence is 13 residues long. The germline gives CDR1 SGDLS, CDR2 YYNGEE. The V end was cut by 0 bases, the J end by 2 bases, with 5 bases between. This chain's CDR3 is CASSVGANTEAFF. CDR3 nucleotide sequence: TGTGCCAGCAGCGTAGGGGCTAACACTGAAGCTTTCTTT.

Here the CDR3 reads CASSFLAGGSGEQFF. In nucleotides, the CDR3 is TGTGCCAGCAGTTTTCTAGCGGGGGGAAGTGGTGAGCAGTTCTTC. The chain employs TRBV6-5 and TRBJ2-1; 11 bases line up with TRBD2. This CDR3 has 15 residues. The V gene's germline CDR1 is MNHEY and CDR2 SVGAGI. Trimming at V came to 4 bases and at J to 9 bases, leaving 8 bases not matched to a gene.

This rearrangement joins TRBV11-2 to TRBJ2-7; the D is unclear. Germline CDR1 and CDR2: SGHAT and FQNNGV. Trimming pared 5 bases from V and 6 bases from J, leaving 23 bases between. The CDR3 sequence is 16 residues long. CDR3 sequence (DNA): TGTGCCAGCAGCCCGGCAGTTCTACACACTCCTCTCGAGCAGTACTTC. It is translated as CASSPAVLHTPLEQYF. Full variable domain (missing parts from reference TRBV11-2 and TRBJ2-7): EAGVAQSPRYKIIEKRQSVAFWCNPISGHATLYWYQQILGQGPKLLIQFQNNGVVDDSQLPKDRFSAERLKGVDSTLKIQPAKLEDSAVYLCASSPAVLHTPLEQYFGPGTRLTVT.

V usage is TRBV11-2 and J usage is TRBJ2-1; D remains ambiguous. Germline V gives CDR1 SGHAT, CDR2 FQNNGV. The CDR3 spans 16 residues. V lost 3 bases and J 4 bases, leaving 16 bases between the germline ends. The CDR3, as DNA: TGTGCCAGCAGCTTTCCGAGAGCCCCACCTTACAATGAGCAGTTCTTC. Residues: CASSFPRAPPYNEQFF. Based on the CDR3 plus reference TRBV11-2 and TRBJ2-1, the full variable domain is EAGVAQSPRYKIIEKRQSVAFWCNPISGHATLYWYQQILGQGPKLLIQFQNNGVVDDSQLPKDRFSAERLKGVDSTLKIQPAKLEDSAVYLCASSFPRAPPYNEQFFGPGTRLTVL.

The chain combines TRBV7-2 with TRBJ2-7; D gene ambiguous. V lost 2 bases and J lost 3, with 8 bases in between. The CDR3 sequence is 13 residues long. Germline loops: CDR1 SGHTA, CDR2 FQGNSA. The CDR3 region has the DNA TGTGCCAGCAGCTTATCCCACTACTACGAGCAGTACTTC. Its translation: CASSLSHYYEQYF.

The chain carries TRBV10-3 and TRBJ1-5; 10 bases are shared with TRBD1. The CDR3 is 15 residues long. The V segment lost 5 bases and the J segment 4 bases; nucleotides outside the gene matches: 5. The germline V gene encodes CDR1 ENHRY and CDR2 SYGVKD. The DNA of the CDR3 is TGTGCCATCAGTTTGGACAGGGGGGATAATCAGCCCCAGCATTTT. This encodes CAISLDRGDNQPQHF.

The chain has TRBV5-1 and TRBJ2-7; D is perhaps TRBD1 or TRBD2 (6 bases each). The V end was cut by 4 bases, the J end by 3 bases, with 14 bases between. The CDR3 consists of 14 residues. CDR1 and CDR2 (germline): SGHRS, YFSETQ. CDR3 nucleotide sequence: TGCGCCAGCAGCACACTGGGGGGCATCTACGAGCAGTACTTC. It specifies CASSTLGGIYEQYF.

This clone was observed a single time. This chain connects TRBV7-9 to TRBJ2-2; TRBD1 agrees at 10 bases. Trimming at V came to 10 bases and at J to 4 bases, leaving 12 bases not matched to a gene. The CDR3 totals 16 residues. CDR1 is SEHNR and CDR2 is FQNEAQ in the germline V gene (reference sequence). The CDR3 bases are TGTGCCATCTTCCGTGGGGGACAGGGGATCACCGGGGAGCTGTTTTTT. Its translation: CAIFRGGQGITGELFF.

The chain carries TRBV5-1 and TRBJ1-3; no firm D call. V lost 0 bases and J lost 2, with 9 bases in between. The CDR3 length is 15 residues. Per the germline V gene, CDR1 is SGHRS and CDR2 is YFSETQ. The CDR3 loop reads CASSLVTGPGNTIYF. The DNA of the CDR3 is TGCGCCAGCAGCTTGGTTACCGGCCCTGGAAACACCATATATTTT.

This clone was recorded only once. The chain couples TRBV13 to TRBJ2-3, with D uncertain. CDR3 length equals 11 residues. V was clipped by 5 bases and J by 3 bases, with 3 bases between them. Germline V lookup: CDR1 PRHDT, CDR2 FYEKMQ (reference sequence). CDR3 loop: CASSQTDTQYF. The CDR3 DNA reads as TGTGCCAGCAGCCAGACAGATACGCAGTATTTT.

The V gene is TRBV5-1, the J gene TRBJ1-3, with unresolved D. Trimming removed 0 bases at V and 0 bases at J, with 10 bases between. CDR1 is SGHRS and CDR2 is YFSETQ in the germline V gene. This CDR3 has 16 amino acids. The CDR3 reads CASSLVDRTSGNTIYF. CDR3 DNA sequence: TGCGCCAGCAGCTTGGTGGACCGCACCTCTGGAAACACCATATATTTT.

The V and J genes are TRBV4-3 and TRBJ1-5; D unresolved. The germline V and J ends were trimmed by 1 base and 14 bases, with 21 bases remaining between them. This CDR3 is built from 15 residues. CDR1 LGHNA and CDR2 YSLEER come from the germline V gene. The CDR3 nucleotides read TGCGCCAGCAGCCAAGGAGCTCACGGTTCCGAACCGAAGCATTTT. Translated: CASSQGAHGSEPKHF.

V and J are TRBV15 and TRBJ2-5, with TRBD2 matching 7 bases. Germline CDR1 reads LNHNV; CDR2 reads YYDKDF (reference sequence). J lost 5 bases, V lost 1 base, and 16 bases had no gene match. The CDR3 sequence is 18 residues long. The CDR3 region has the DNA TGTGCCACCAGCAGAGGGGTGGTAAGCGGGGCGACGGGGGAGACCCAGTACTTC. It encodes CATSRGVVSGATGETQYF.